Included here is one T cell receptor beta chain sequence, with context. Assay: immunoSEQ multiplex PCR; the TCRdb copy retains only in-frame clones and omits some. The sample consists of tens of thousands of clones, approximately 79% of them appearing once. This entry comes from a study of STAT5B mutations in CD4+ large granular lymphocyte leukemia. Trimming cost V 4 bases and J 3 bases, with 13 bases left between them. In germline, CDR1 is SGHNT, CDR2 YYREEE (reference sequence). The CDR3 spans 14 residues. Sequencing input: CD4+ T cells from blood buffy coats. The clonotype originates from a human donor in good health. V and J are TRBV5-4 and TRBJ1-2; TRBD1 might be the D (5 bases). CDR3 bases: TGTGCCAGCAGCGCCCAGACAGATTACTATGGCTACACCTTC. It encodes CASSAQTDYYGYTF.